These 8 T cell receptor beta chains came from one sample sequenced in a study of spatial heterogeneity in lung cancer. Time point here: sample taken at primary tumor resection. TCRdb passed the 5' RACE reads through MiXCR, listing each CDR3 protein once. The data show approximately 870 distinct CDR3 sequences, with about two fifths seen just once and 20% to 30% held by the top ten. The sequences come from normal lung tissue next to the tumor, collected at surgery. All receptors come from a male donor with early-stage non-small cell lung cancer.

This clonotype is deemed hyperexpanded. This beta chain turned up in a library designed for alpha chains; as an off-target read, its abundance says little. V and J are TRBV28 and TRBJ2-2; 8 bases fit TRBD2. The V gene end was trimmed by 5 bases and the J gene end by 1 base; junction bases not matched to a gene: 3. This CDR3 region has 15 residues. Germline-derived CDR1 and CDR2 are MDHEN and SYDVKM. The CDR3 loop reads CASSPTSGNTGELFF. The CDR3 DNA is TGTGCCAGCAGTCCCACTAGCGGGAACACCGGGGAGCTGTTTTTT.

The table lists this clonotype with a few counts. This beta chain is a stray sequence in a library constructed for alpha chains; its clone size is not meaningful. The chain has TRBV27 and TRBJ2-1; 7 bases fit TRBD1. Unmatched junction bases numbered 5, after V lost 11 bases and J lost 4 bases. Per germline, CDR1 MNHEY and CDR2 SMNVEV (reference sequence). The CDR3 consists of 12 residues. The CDR3 loop reads CASGTEYNEQFF. DNA of the CDR3: TGTGCCTCCGGGACAGAGTACAATGAGCAGTTCTTC.

This clonotype is labeled medium-sized. The library was designed around alpha chains, so this beta chain is a stray read whose abundance carries little weight. The rearrangement uses TRBV6-5 and TRBJ2-1; TRBD2 matches at 11 bases. Germline V gene lookup returns CDR1 MNHEY and CDR2 SVGAGI. This CDR3 spans 19 amino acids. The V segment lost 0 bases and the J segment 8 bases; nucleotides outside the gene matches: 15. The CDR3 DNA reads as TGTGCCAGCAGTTACTCGCCCCCCCCGGGACTAGCGGAGAGGGATGAGCAGTTCTTC. This translates into CASSYSPPPGLAERDEQFF.

By share, this clonotype counts as large. This beta chain turned up in a library designed for alpha chains; as an off-target read, its abundance says little. The chain has TRBV6-5 and TRBJ1-6; tentative D call: TRBD1 (6 bases). This CDR3 is 16 amino acids long. The V end was cut by 2 bases, the J end by 7 bases, with 15 bases between. CDR1 and CDR2 from the germline V gene are MNHEY and SVGAGI. The CDR3 loop is CASSYPRGGENSPLHF. The CDR3 bases are TGTGCCAGCAGTTACCCCCGCGGGGGCGAGAATTCACCCCTCCACTTT.

In this sample, this clonotype is hyperexpanded. Little can be read into the size of this beta chain, an off-target read in a library designed for alpha chains. The rearrangement links TRBV28 to TRBJ2-6, with 8 bases lining up with TRBD1. The CDR3 loop spans 17 amino acids. Germline assignment: CDR1 MDHEN and CDR2 SYDVKM. Losses at the gene ends were 6 bases for V and 1 base for J; bases not matched to a gene: 8. Here the CDR3 DNA reads TGTGCCAGCAGACCAGGACAGGGTAAATCTGGGGCCAACGTCCTGACTTTC. It encodes CASRPGQGKSGANVLTF.

As concerns this clonotype: This beta chain appears as a stray read in a library generated for alpha chains; its size is not informative. The rearrangement uses TRBV7-2 and TRBJ2-4; TRBD1 is a possible D gene (5 bases). CDR3 length: 11 residues. Germline assignment: CDR1 SGHTA and CDR2 FQGNSA. V lost 5 bases and J 12 bases, leaving 11 bases between the germline ends. The CDR3 reads CASSLGEAQYF. The CDR3 coding sequence is TGTGCCAGCAGCCTAGGGGAAGCTCAGTACTTC. Full variable domain (outside the CDR3, taken from reference TRBV7-2 and TRBJ2-4): GAGVSQSPSNKVTEKGKDVELRCDPISGHTALYWYRQSLGQGLEFLIYFQGNSAPDKSGLPSDRFSAERTGGSVSTLTIQRTQQEDSAVYLCASSLGEAQYFGAGTRLSVL.

This clonotype is large within its sample. As an off-target read in a library built for alpha chains, this beta chain has a frequency of little significance. The V call is TRBV18, the J call TRBJ2-5, with 8 bases fitting TRBD1. This CDR3 spans 17 amino acids. From germline, CDR1 is KGHSH and CDR2 LQKENI. V shed 6 bases, J shed 5 bases, and the junction held 17 bases outside the gene matches. CDR3 DNA sequence: TGTGCCAGCTCCCCCCTCGGCGTCCAGGGGGCTGGGGAGACCCAGTACTTC. Translating it yields CASSPLGVQGAGETQYF.

Comment on this clonotype: In a library made to pick up alpha chains, this beta chain is a stray read with a size that means little. The gene calls are TRBV29-1 and TRBJ2-1; 11 bases align to TRBD2. This CDR3 has 14 residues. V lost 7 bases to trimming and J lost 7 bases; unmatched junction nucleotides: 9. Germline V CDR1 and CDR2: SQVTM, ANQGSEA. CDR3 amino acids: CSARGTSGFNEQFF. CDR3 DNA sequence: TGCAGCGCCCGAGGGACTAGCGGTTTTAATGAGCAGTTCTTC.